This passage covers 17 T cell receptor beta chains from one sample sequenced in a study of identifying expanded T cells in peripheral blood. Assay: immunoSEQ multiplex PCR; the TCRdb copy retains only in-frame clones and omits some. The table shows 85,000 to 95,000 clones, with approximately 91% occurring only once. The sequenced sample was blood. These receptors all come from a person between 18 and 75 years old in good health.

CDR3 amino acids: CASSQERTGSVGYF. DNA of the CDR3: TGCGCCAGCAGCCAAGAAAGGACAGGGTCGGTGGGGTACTTC. The V call is TRBV4-3, the J call TRBJ2-7, with 8 bases aligning to TRBD1. Germline lookup yields CDR1 LGHNA and CDR2 YSLEER. This CDR3 has 14 amino acids. V shed 0 bases and J 12 bases; nucleotides not matched to a gene: 10.

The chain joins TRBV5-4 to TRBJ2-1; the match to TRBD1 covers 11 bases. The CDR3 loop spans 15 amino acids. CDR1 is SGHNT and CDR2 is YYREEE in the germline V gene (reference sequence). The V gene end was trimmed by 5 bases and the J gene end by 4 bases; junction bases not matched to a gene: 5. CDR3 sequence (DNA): TGTGCCAGCAGAACGGACAGGGGGCAATACAATGAGCAGTTCTTC. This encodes CASRTDRGQYNEQFF.

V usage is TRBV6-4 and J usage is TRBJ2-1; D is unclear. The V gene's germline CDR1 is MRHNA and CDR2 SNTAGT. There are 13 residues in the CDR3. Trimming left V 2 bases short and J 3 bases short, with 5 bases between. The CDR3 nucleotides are TGTGCCAGCAGTGACGGCGACTACAATGAGCAGTTCTTC. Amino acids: CASSDGDYNEQFF.

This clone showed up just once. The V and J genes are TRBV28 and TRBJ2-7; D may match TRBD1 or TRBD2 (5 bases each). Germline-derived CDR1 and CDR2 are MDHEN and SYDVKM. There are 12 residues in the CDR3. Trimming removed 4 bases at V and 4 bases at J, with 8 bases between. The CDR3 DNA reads TGTGCCAGCAGTTCTGGGGGTTACGAGCAGTACTTC. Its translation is CASSSGGYEQYF. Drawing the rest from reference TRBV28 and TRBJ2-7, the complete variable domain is DVKVTQSSRYLVKRTGEKVFLECVQDMDHENMFWYRQDPGLGLRLIYFSYDVKMKEKGDIPEGYSVSREKKERFSLILESASTNQTSMYLCASSSGGYEQYFGPGTRLTVT.

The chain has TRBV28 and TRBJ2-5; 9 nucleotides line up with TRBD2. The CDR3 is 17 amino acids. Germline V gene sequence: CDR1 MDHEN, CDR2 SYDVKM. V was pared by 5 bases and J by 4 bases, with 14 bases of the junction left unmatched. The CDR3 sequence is CASSLRSRLAVPETQYF. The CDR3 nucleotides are TGTGCCAGCAGTCTTCGCTCGCGACTAGCGGTCCCAGAGACCCAGTACTTC.

CDR3: CASSETSGDSYEQYF. Written as DNA, the CDR3 is TGTGCCAGCAGTGAAACTAGCGGGGACTCCTACGAGCAGTACTTC. V usage is TRBV2 and J usage is TRBJ2-7, with TRBD2 matching over 10 bases. Looked up from germline, CDR1 is SNHLY and CDR2 is FYNNEI. J was trimmed by 0 bases and V by 2 bases; bases with no gene match: 1. The CDR3 sequence is 15 residues long.

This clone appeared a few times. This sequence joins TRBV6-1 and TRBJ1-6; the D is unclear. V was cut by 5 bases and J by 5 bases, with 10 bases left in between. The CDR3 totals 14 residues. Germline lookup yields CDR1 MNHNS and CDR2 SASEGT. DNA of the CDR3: TGTGCCAGCAGTTCGGACGGGGATAATTCACCCCTCCACTTT. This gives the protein CASSSDGDNSPLHF.

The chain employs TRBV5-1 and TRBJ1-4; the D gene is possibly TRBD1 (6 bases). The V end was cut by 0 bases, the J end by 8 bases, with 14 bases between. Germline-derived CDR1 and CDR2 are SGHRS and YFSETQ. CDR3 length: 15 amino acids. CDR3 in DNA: TGCGCCAGCAGCTTGGCCGCCTACAGGGACGAAAAACTGTTTTTT. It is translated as CASSLAAYRDEKLFF.

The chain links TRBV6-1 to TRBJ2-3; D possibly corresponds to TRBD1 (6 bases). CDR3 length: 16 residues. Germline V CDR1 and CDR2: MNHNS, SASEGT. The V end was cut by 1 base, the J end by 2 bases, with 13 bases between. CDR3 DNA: TGTGCCAGCAGTGAAGGGGGCAGGGGTCCCACAGATACGCAGTATTTT. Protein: CASSEGGRGPTDTQYF.

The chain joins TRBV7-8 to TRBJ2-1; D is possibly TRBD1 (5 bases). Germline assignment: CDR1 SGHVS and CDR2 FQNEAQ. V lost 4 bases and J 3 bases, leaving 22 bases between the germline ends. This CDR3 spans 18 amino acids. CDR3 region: CASSSYRRRGPSYNEQFF. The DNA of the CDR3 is TGTGCCAGCAGCTCTTACAGGAGACGAGGACCCAGCTACAATGAGCAGTTCTTC.

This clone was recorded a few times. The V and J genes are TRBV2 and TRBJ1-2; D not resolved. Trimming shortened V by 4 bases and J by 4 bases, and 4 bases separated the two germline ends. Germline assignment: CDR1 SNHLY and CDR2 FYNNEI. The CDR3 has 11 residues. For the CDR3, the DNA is TGTGCCAGCAGTGGCACCTATGGCTACACCTTC. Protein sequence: CASSGTYGYTF. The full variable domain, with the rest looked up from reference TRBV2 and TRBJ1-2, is EPEVTQTPSHQVTQMGQEVILRCVPISNHLYFYWYRQILGQKVEFLVSFYNNEISEKSEIFDDQFSVERPDGSNFTLKIRSTKLEDSAMYFCASSGTYGYTFGSGTRLTVV.

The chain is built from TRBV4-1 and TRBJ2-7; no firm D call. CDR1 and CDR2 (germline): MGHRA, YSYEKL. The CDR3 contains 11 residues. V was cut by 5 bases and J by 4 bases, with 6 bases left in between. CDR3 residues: CASSSGYEQYF. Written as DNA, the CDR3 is TGCGCCAGCAGCTCCGGATACGAGCAGTACTTC.

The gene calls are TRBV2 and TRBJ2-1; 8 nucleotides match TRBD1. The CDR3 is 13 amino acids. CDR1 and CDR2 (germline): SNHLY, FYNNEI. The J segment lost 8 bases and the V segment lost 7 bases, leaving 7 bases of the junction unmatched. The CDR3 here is CASTKDRVDEQFF. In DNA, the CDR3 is TGTGCCAGCACCAAGGACAGGGTGGATGAGCAGTTCTTC.

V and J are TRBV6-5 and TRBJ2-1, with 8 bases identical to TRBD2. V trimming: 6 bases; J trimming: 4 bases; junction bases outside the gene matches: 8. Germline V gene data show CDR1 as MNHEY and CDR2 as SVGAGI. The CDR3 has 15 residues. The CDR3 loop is CASSSGGGTYNEQFF. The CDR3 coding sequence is TGTGCCAGCAGCTCGGGCGGGGGGACGTACAATGAGCAGTTCTTC.

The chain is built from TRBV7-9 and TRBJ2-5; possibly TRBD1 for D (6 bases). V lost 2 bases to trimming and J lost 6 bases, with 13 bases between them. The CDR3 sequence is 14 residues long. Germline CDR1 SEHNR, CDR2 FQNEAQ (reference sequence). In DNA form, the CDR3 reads TGTGCCAGCAGCTTAAGGCCACAGGGACAGACCCAGTACTTC. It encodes CASSLRPQGQTQYF.

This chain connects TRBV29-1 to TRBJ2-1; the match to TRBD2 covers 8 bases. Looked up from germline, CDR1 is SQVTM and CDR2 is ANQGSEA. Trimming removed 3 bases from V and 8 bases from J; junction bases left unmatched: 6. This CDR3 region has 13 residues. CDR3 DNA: TGCAGCGTTGATGGTAGCGGGGTGGATGAGCAGTTCTTC. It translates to CSVDGSGVDEQFF.

The CDR3 sequence: CATKGGSLNTEAFF. The DNA for the CDR3 is TGCGCCACCAAAGGAGGGTCTCTGAACACTGAAGCTTTCTTT. The J gene is TRBJ1-1, the V gene TRBV10-1, with D unresolved. The CDR3 spans 14 residues. The germline CDR1 and CDR2 sequences are WNHNN and SYGVQD (reference sequence). The V gene lost 10 bases and the J gene lost 0 bases, with 15 bases spanning the gap.